This T cell receptor (beta chain) was profiled in a study of blood T cell repertoires in COVID-19. Study overall: The analysed material was cDNA or gDNA that came from T cells, B-cell-depleted T cells, or PBMCs.

Generated by immunoSEQ multiplex PCR, the TCRdb table keeps only in-frame clones and is missing some. The sample has some 150,000 clones; 85% to 90% are singletons. During active infection, Seattle patients enrolled and were then monitored through disease. Germline CDR1 reads GTSNPN; CDR2 reads SVGIG (reference sequence). V gave up 3 bases and J gave up 5 bases, with 13 bases separating them. The CDR3 consists of 13 residues. This sequence joins TRBV30 and TRBJ1-1; D not resolved. The specimen was peripheral blood. This sequence was found in a woman aged 55-75 years with COVID-19, enrolled during active disease. The CDR3 bases are TGTGCCTGGAGACCGGGAGGGAGGACTGAAGCTTTCTTT. Amino acid sequence: CAWRPGGRTEAFF.